Below are 26 T cell receptor beta chains sequenced from a single sample in a study of blood T cell repertoires in COVID-19. Assay used: immunoSEQ multiplex PCR; TCRdb lists only in-frame clones, some missing. The sample lists around 290,000 clones; 86% were seen once. What was sequenced was PBMCs or T cells enriched from blood (not recorded which). These receptors were taken from a woman aged 18 to 35 who had recovered from COVID-19.

The rearrangement uses TRBV7-6 and TRBJ2-7, with a tentative D call TRBD2 (5 bases). V lost 3 bases and J 2 bases, leaving 11 bases between the germline ends. CDR3 length: 14 residues. Germline V lookup: CDR1 SGHVS, CDR2 FNYEAQ. The chain's CDR3 is CASSLAEEAYEQYF. The DNA for the CDR3 is TGTGCCAGCAGCTTGGCTGAGGAGGCCTACGAGCAGTACTTC.

This rearrangement joins TRBV2 to TRBJ2-3; 8 nucleotides align to TRBD1. Germline lookup yields CDR1 SNHLY and CDR2 FYNNEI. The CDR3 runs to 15 residues. V was pared by 7 bases and J by 2 bases, with 8 bases of the junction left unmatched. The CDR3 reads CASKVWTGYTDTQYF. In DNA form, the CDR3 reads TGTGCCAGCAAGGTGTGGACAGGGTACACAGATACGCAGTATTTT.

The J gene is TRBJ1-4, the V gene TRBV4-3; D is perhaps TRBD1 (6 bases). V was clipped by 3 bases and J by 4 bases, with 15 bases between them. The germline gives CDR1 LGHNA, CDR2 YSLEER. The CDR3 is 16 amino acids. CDR3 nucleotides: TGCGCCAGCAGCCATCGTCAGGGGTTAAATAATGAAAAACTGTTTTTT. It specifies CASSHRQGLNNEKLFF.

The genes are TRBV4-3 and TRBJ1-2; TRBD1 matches 9 bases. Germline lookup yields CDR1 LGHNA and CDR2 YSLEER. CDR3 length equals 16 residues. V dropped 3 bases and J dropped 4; count of bases not matched to a gene: 9. CDR3 protein: CASSQTRDRVIYGYTF. CDR3 in DNA: TGCGCCAGCAGCCAGACCCGGGACAGGGTTATCTATGGCTACACCTTC.

The chain joins TRBV9 to TRBJ2-1; TRBD2 matches at 9 bases. Trimming at V came to 4 bases and at J to 7 bases, leaving 6 bases not matched to a gene. CDR1 is SGDLS, CDR2 YYNGEE, per germline. CDR3 length: 14 residues. The CDR3 protein is CASSLQSGRNEQFF. The CDR3 bases are TGTGCCAGCAGCCTTCAAAGCGGGAGGAATGAGCAGTTCTTC. The variable domain in full, with the rest retrieved from reference TRBV9 and TRBJ2-1, is DSGVTQTPKHLITATGQRVTLRCSPRSGDLSVYWYQQSLDQGLQFLIQYYNGEERAKGNILERFSAQQFPDLHSELNLSSLELGDSALYFCASSLQSGRNEQFFGPGTRLTVL.

The rearrangement links TRBV19 to TRBJ2-2; 7 nucleotides agree with TRBD1. The CDR3 runs 14 residues. V was clipped by 8 bases and J by 0 bases; unmatched bases: 3. Germline CDR1 and CDR2: LNHDA and SQIVND (reference sequence). The CDR3 protein is CASGQVTNTGELFF. CDR3 DNA: TGTGCCAGTGGACAGGTAACGAACACCGGGGAGCTGTTTTTT.

At least ten counts were recorded for this clone. This chain uses TRBV4-2 with TRBJ2-2; D ambiguous. CDR1 LGHNA and CDR2 YNFKEQ come from the germline V gene. With 0 bases removed from V and 6 bases from J, the gap between germline ends came to 11 bases. This CDR3 has 15 amino acids. In nucleotides, the CDR3 is TGTGCCAGCAGCCAAGACGGCTTCGAGGCCGGGGAGCTGTTTTTT. This translates into CASSQDGFEAGELFF.

This clone was seen a handful of times. V and J are TRBV25-1 and TRBJ1-1; D perhaps matches TRBD1 (6 bases). The CDR3 length is 17 residues. The ends were cut back, 0 bases at V and 7 bases at J, with 21 bases in the middle. Germline assignment: CDR1 MGHDK and CDR2 SYGVNS. Here the CDR3 DNA reads TGTGCCAGCAGTGAATATCTACCGGGACAATGGGGCCATGAAGCTTTCTTT. Its protein is CASSEYLPGQWGHEAFF.

This chain uses TRBV11-3 with TRBJ2-3; a possible D gene is TRBD2 (6 bases). Trimming took 0 bases from V and 4 from J, leaving 14 bases between them. Germline V gene data show CDR1 as SGHNT and CDR2 as YENEEA. The CDR3 has 16 residues. The CDR3 DNA reads as TGTGCCAGCAGCTTAGAGCTCACCACGGGGGCAGATACGCAGTATTTT. Its translation: CASSLELTTGADTQYF.

The gene calls are TRBV3-1 (or the pseudogene TRBV3-2) and TRBJ2-3, with D maybe TRBD2 (6 bases). Trimming removed 1 base at V and 2 bases at J, with 19 bases between. Per germline, CDR1 LGHDT and CDR2 YNNKEL (reference sequence). CDR3 length: 18 residues. CDR3 region: CASSQGVGGELVTDTQYF. CDR3 nucleotide sequence: TGTGCCAGCAGCCAAGGAGTGGGGGGAGAGCTTGTCACAGATACGCAGTATTTT.

The V gene is TRBV3-1 (or the pseudogene TRBV3-2), the J gene TRBJ2-7; D perhaps matches TRBD2 (6 bases). Trimming removed 0 bases from V and 5 bases from J, with 14 bases in between. The CDR3 runs 15 residues. Germline V gene sequence: CDR1 LGHDT, CDR2 YNNKEL (reference sequence). In nucleotides, the CDR3 is TGTGCCAGCAGCCAAGATGGCCGGGACTTCGACGAGCAGTACTTC. Its translation: CASSQDGRDFDEQYF.

J is TRBJ1-5 and V is TRBV15; 10 bases fit TRBD1. Germline trimming cut 3 bases from V and 9 bases from J; bases unmatched to any gene: 8. CDR3 length: 15 residues. Germline V gene sequence: CDR1 LNHNV, CDR2 YYDKDF (reference sequence). CDR3 in amino acids: CATSSRTGGAWPQHF. Written as DNA, the CDR3 is TGTGCCACCAGCAGCCGGACAGGGGGGGCTTGGCCCCAGCATTTT. The full variable domain, rest sourced from reference TRBV15 and TRBJ1-5, is DAMVIQNPRYQVTQFGKPVTLSCSQTLNHNVMYWYQQKSSQAPKLLFHYYDKDFNNEADTPDNFQSRRPNTSFCFLDIRSPGLGDTAMYLCATSSRTGGAWPQHFGDGTRLSIL.

There are a few counts of this clone. This rearrangement joins TRBV13 to TRBJ2-2, with a weak D call TRBD1 (6 bases). Trimming cost V 5 bases and J 4 bases, with 17 bases left between them. Per the germline V gene, CDR1 is PRHDT and CDR2 is FYEKMQ (reference sequence). The CDR3 runs 16 residues. The CDR3 protein is CASSQLRQDSTGELFF. The CDR3 DNA reads TGTGCCAGCAGCCAGCTCCGACAGGATAGCACCGGGGAGCTGTTTTTT.

The chain has TRBV27 and TRBJ2-5, with 12 nucleotides matching TRBD2. The junction had 3 bases not matched to a gene; V was cut back by 6 bases and J by 1 base. Germline CDR1 and CDR2: MNHEY and SMNVEV (reference sequence). CDR3 size: 15 residues. CDR3 sequence: CASSRLAGAQETQYF. Here the CDR3 DNA reads TGTGCCAGCAGCAGACTAGCGGGAGCCCAAGAGACCCAGTACTTC.

This clone was seen once. The rearrangement uses TRBV27 and TRBJ2-7, with 10 bases identical to TRBD2. CDR3 length: 18 residues. Losses at the gene ends were 2 bases for V and 4 bases for J; bases not matched to a gene: 14. CDR1 and CDR2 from the germline V gene are MNHEY and SMNVEV (reference sequence). The DNA of the CDR3 is TGTGCCAGCAGTTTAATGTGGTATGGGAGCGGGGGGGCTTACGAGCAGTACTTC. This encodes CASSLMWYGSGGAYEQYF.

This clone was detected a few times. The rearrangement joins TRBV7-2 to TRBJ2-4, with a weak D call TRBD2 (5 bases). The germline CDR1 and CDR2 sequences are SGHTA and FQGNSA. The CDR3 runs to 15 residues. Trimming left V 1 base short and J 7 bases short, with 14 bases between. CDR3 sequence: CASSLVGYGMNIQYF. For the CDR3, the DNA is TGTGCCAGCAGCTTAGTAGGGTACGGGATGAACATTCAGTACTTC.

This clone was picked up one time. The J gene is TRBJ1-2, the V gene TRBV27, with TRBD1 identical over 9 bases. V lost 4 bases to trimming and J lost 8 bases; unmatched junction nucleotides: 11. The CDR3 runs 15 residues. CDR1 is MNHEY, CDR2 SMNVEV, per germline (reference sequence). The CDR3 DNA is TGTGCCAGCAGTTATTTGGGACAGGGAAGTCAGGGCTACACCTTC. This encodes CASSYLGQGSQGYTF.

This clone was found a few times. CDR3 amino acids: CASSQEGGGGTDTQYF. CDR3 sequence (DNA): TGTGCCAGCAGCCAAGAGGGGGGAGGGGGCACAGATACGCAGTATTTT. The V call is TRBV3-1 (or the pseudogene TRBV3-2), the J call TRBJ2-3, with 7 bases that match TRBD2. CDR3 size: 16 residues. The V gene's germline CDR1 is LGHDT and CDR2 YNNKEL (reference sequence). J lost 1 base, V lost 0 bases, and 4 bases had no gene match.

This clone appeared once. The V call is TRBV28, the J call TRBJ2-1; D remains ambiguous. The germline V gene has CDR1 MDHEN and CDR2 SYDVKM. Trimming stripped 2 bases from V and 5 bases from J, with 10 bases between. The CDR3 is 14 residues long. CDR3 nucleotide sequence: TGTGCCAGCAGTTTAGGCCTCAGTAACAATGAGCAGTTCTTC. Encoded protein: CASSLGLSNNEQFF. The complete variable domain, with remaining parts taken from reference TRBV28 and TRBJ2-1, reads DVKVTQSSRYLVKRTGEKVFLECVQDMDHENMFWYRQDPGLGLRLIYFSYDVKMKEKGDIPEGYSVSREKKERFSLILESASTNQTSMYLCASSLGLSNNEQFFGPGTRLTVL.

This chain's CDR3 is CASRASGGTDTQYF. In nucleotides, the CDR3 is TGTGCCAGCAGGGCAAGCGGGGGAACAGATACGCAGTATTTT. V usage is TRBV2 and J usage is TRBJ2-3; TRBD2 agrees at 8 bases. V gave up 6 bases and J gave up 3 bases; unmatched junction bases: 5. This CDR3 comprises 14 residues. Germline lookup yields CDR1 SNHLY and CDR2 FYNNEI.

The chain combines TRBV7-6 with TRBJ1-6; D not certain. V lost 3 bases to trimming and J lost 3 bases, with 24 bases between them. In germline, CDR1 is SGHVS, CDR2 FNYEAQ. The CDR3 covers 20 residues. The CDR3 loop is CASSFPRKIQNHLYNSPLHF. DNA of the CDR3: TGTGCCAGCAGCTTTCCACGTAAAATACAGAATCATCTCTATAATTCACCCCTCCACTTT.

This clone has just one count. The chain employs TRBV2 and TRBJ1-5; D not resolved. The CDR3 covers 16 residues. Trimming removed 3 bases from V and 0 bases from J, with 12 bases in between. In germline, CDR1 is SNHLY, CDR2 FYNNEI. CDR3 sequence (DNA): TGTGCCAGCAGTGAGGAGGCGGTAATTAGCAATCAGCCCCAGCATTTT. This sequence encodes CASSEEAVISNQPQHF.

This sequence joins TRBV7-2 and TRBJ2-7; D not resolved. This CDR3 comprises 10 residues. CDR1 SGHTA and CDR2 FQGNSA come from the germline V gene. V lost 3 bases and J 5 bases, leaving 2 bases between the germline ends. CDR3 coding DNA: TGTGCCAGCAGCTTTAACGAGCAGTACTTC. Its protein product is CASSFNEQYF.

The chain couples TRBV12-5 to TRBJ1-3; D ambiguous. Trimming took off 3 bases at V and 0 bases at J, with 18 bases between the two ends. The CDR3 loop spans 18 amino acids. Germline assignment: CDR1 LGHNT and CDR2 FRNRAP. The CDR3 region has the DNA TGTGCTAGTGGTTTCTTCATCACCAGGAACCACTCTGGAAACACCATATATTTT. Protein sequence: CASGFFITRNHSGNTIYF.

The chain is built from TRBV11-2 and TRBJ1-1; D is ambiguous. In germline, CDR1 is SGHAT, CDR2 FQNNGV. V dropped 3 bases and J dropped 11 bases, with 16 bases sitting between them. The CDR3 consists of 13 residues. The CDR3 nucleotides are TGTGCCAGCAGCTTTGCCCCTTCTGCGTTGGCTTTCTTT. This gives the protein CASSFAPSALAFF.

The V call is TRBV2, the J call TRBJ2-1, with TRBD1 as a possible D gene (5 bases). The CDR3 runs to 15 residues. CDR1 is SNHLY and CDR2 is FYNNEI in the germline V gene. Trimming pared 7 bases from V and 0 bases from J, leaving 13 bases between. Written as DNA, the CDR3 is TGTGCCAGCAACCCGACAGAGAGCTCCTACAATGAGCAGTTCTTC. Protein product: CASNPTESSYNEQFF.